This T cell receptor beta chain is from a study of beta chain features in type 1 diabetes. Study results and caveats: Fewer junction insertions and more nucleotide deletions appeared in type 1 diabetes patients. Shorter TCRB CDR3s, moderately but significantly so, marked every one of the four CD4+ subsets in Type 1 diabetes patients.

This clone was detected only a few times. Its antigen is unidentified. V was shortened by 1 base and J by 4 bases, with 9 bases between the two germline ends. Germline lookup yields CDR1 SQVTM and CDR2 ANQGSEA. There are 13 residues in the CDR3. Each of the CD4+ naive, central memory, regulatory and stem cell-like memory populations was sorted via CD45RO/CCR7/CD25/CD127/CD95/CD27. Purity of each sorted population was above 98%. Expressed TCRB transcripts were sequenced because the entire RNA isolate underwent reverse transcription. Profiling relied on immunoSEQ multiplex PCR, and the TCRdb table lists in-frame clones only, not all of them. The table lists about 230,000 clones, 16% of them singletons.

Sequencing was performed on naive CD4+ T cells from blood. The chain employs TRBV29-1 and TRBJ2-3; D remains unclear. This clonotype was obtained from a man aged 30-40 years with type 1 diabetes. The CDR3 here is CSVEVGMPDTQYF. The DNA of the CDR3 is TGCAGCGTTGAAGTGGGGATGCCAGATACGCAGTATTTT.